What follows are 17 T cell receptor beta chains derived from one specimen sequenced in a study of blood T cell repertoires in COVID-19. TCRdb keeps only in-frame clones here, not all; method: immunoSEQ multiplex PCR. The sample lists some 190,000 clones; 88% were seen once. Sequencing was carried out using peripheral blood. The origin of the receptors is a man between 18 and 29 years old with active or convalescent COVID-19.

The chain has TRBV11-2 and TRBJ1-1; D is ambiguous. Trimming removed 5 bases from V and 0 bases from J, with 19 bases in between. The CDR3 loop spans 17 amino acids. The germline CDR1 and CDR2 sequences are SGHAT and FQNNGV. Here the CDR3 reads CASSLQPGSGMNTEAFF. In DNA form, the CDR3 reads TGTGCCAGCAGCCTCCAACCGGGATCGGGCATGAACACTGAAGCTTTCTTT.

The rearrangement uses TRBV7-2 and TRBJ2-1; 11 bases fit TRBD2. V gave up 2 bases and J gave up 8 bases; unmatched junction bases: 5. Germline-derived CDR1 and CDR2 are SGHTA and FQGNSA. The CDR3 sequence is 15 residues long. CDR3 in amino acids: CASSLTSGSFDEQFF. As DNA, the CDR3 is TGTGCCAGCAGCTTAACTAGCGGGAGTTTTGATGAGCAGTTCTTC.

This chain joins TRBV19 and TRBJ1-1; 7 bases are shared with TRBD1. Germline CDR1 LNHDA, CDR2 SQIVND (reference sequence). The CDR3 runs 14 residues. V dropped 4 bases and J dropped 3; count of bases not matched to a gene: 5. This CDR3 is CASSTPGQYTEAFF. The CDR3 nucleotides are TGTGCCAGTAGTACCCCGGGACAGTACACTGAAGCTTTCTTT.

The rearrangement joins TRBV30 to TRBJ1-2; 9 bases map to TRBD1. Germline V gene data show CDR1 as GTSNPN and CDR2 as SVGIG (reference sequence). The CDR3 has 11 amino acids. V dropped 8 bases and J dropped 3; count of bases not matched to a gene: 1. The CDR3: CARDRDYGYTF. DNA for the CDR3: TGTGCCCGGGACAGGGACTATGGCTACACCTTC.

V is TRBV11-3 and J is TRBJ1-1; D remains unclear. The CDR3 is made up of 12 amino acids. Looked up from germline, CDR1 is SGHNT and CDR2 is YENEEA. V lost 4 bases, J lost 5 bases, and 8 bases lay in between. CDR3 DNA: TGTGCCAGCAGCTCTTCGGGGACTGAAGCTTTCTTT. It encodes CASSSSGTEAFF.

This rearrangement joins TRBV11-2 to TRBJ1-3; D may be TRBD1 (6 bases). Per germline, CDR1 SGHAT and CDR2 FQNNGV. The CDR3 consists of 14 residues. With 5 bases removed from V and 4 bases from J, the gap between germline ends came to 12 bases. This CDR3 reads CASSPGTRGNTIYF. DNA of the CDR3: TGTGCCAGCAGCCCCGGGACACGAGGAAACACCATATATTTT.

V is TRBV2 and J is TRBJ2-2, with D possibly matching TRBD2 (5 bases). Germline CDR1 SNHLY, CDR2 FYNNEI. V dropped 6 bases and J dropped 2 bases, with 10 bases sitting between them. CDR3 length: 14 residues. In DNA form, the CDR3 reads TGTGCCAGCAGGGAGGATGGAAACACCGGGGAGCTGTTTTTT. Translation gives CASREDGNTGELFF.

This chain uses TRBV5-4 with TRBJ2-3, with TRBD1 matching 7 bases. The V gene's germline CDR1 is SGHNT and CDR2 YYREEE (reference sequence). After removal of 4 bases from V and 0 bases from J, the junction contained 2 bases not matched to a gene. CDR3 length equals 14 residues. CDR3 sequence (DNA): TGTGCCAGCAGCCGACAGGGAAGCACAGATACGCAGTATTTT. Amino acids: CASSRQGSTDTQYF.

In nucleotides, the CDR3 is TGCGCCAGCAGCCTTCTGACTAGCACAGATACGCAGTATTTT. It is translated as CASSLLTSTDTQYF. The genes are TRBV4-1 and TRBJ2-3; D gene unclear. V was shortened by 4 bases and J by 0 bases, with 8 bases between the two germline ends. This CDR3 has 14 amino acids. Germline V gives CDR1 MGHRA, CDR2 YSYEKL.

V usage is TRBV3-1 (or the pseudogene TRBV3-2) and J usage is TRBJ2-3; 10 bases are a match to TRBD2. The germline gives CDR1 LGHDT, CDR2 YNNKEL (reference sequence). The J segment lost 3 bases and the V segment lost 3 bases, leaving 12 bases of the junction unmatched. The CDR3 covers 18 residues. The DNA of the CDR3 is TGTGCCAGCAGCCAGGGTTCAGCGGGGGGGCGTCTTACAGATACGCAGTATTTT. Encoded protein: CASSQGSAGGRLTDTQYF.

The V call is TRBV11-2, the J call TRBJ2-7, with D possibly matching TRBD1 (5 bases). CDR3 size: 15 residues. Germline V CDR1 and CDR2: SGHAT, FQNNGV. The V gene lost 3 bases and the J gene lost 4 bases, with 16 bases spanning the gap. The CDR3 loop reads CASSFFPSTAYEQYF. CDR3 nucleotides: TGTGCCAGCAGCTTTTTCCCCTCGACAGCTTACGAGCAGTACTTC. Full variable domain (rest looked up from reference TRBV11-2 and TRBJ2-7): EAGVAQSPRYKIIEKRQSVAFWCNPISGHATLYWYQQILGQGPKLLIQFQNNGVVDDSQLPKDRFSAERLKGVDSTLKIQPAKLEDSAVYLCASSFFPSTAYEQYFGPGTRLTVT.

The chain joins TRBV30 to TRBJ2-7; 9 bases are a match to TRBD1. Germline V gives CDR1 GTSNPN, CDR2 SVGIG (reference sequence). There are 16 residues in the CDR3. The V segment lost 5 bases and the J segment 5 bases; nucleotides outside the gene matches: 16. The CDR3 loop reads CAWGTDPGQGWHEQYF. The DNA for the CDR3 is TGTGCCTGGGGCACTGACCCGGGACAGGGCTGGCACGAGCAGTACTTC.

CDR3 bases: TGTGCCAGCTCTCTTATCGGGTTGACTAGCACAGATACGCAGTATTTT. Protein: CASSLIGLTSTDTQYF. This sequence joins TRBV18 and TRBJ2-3; D gene uncertain. Germline values: CDR1 KGHSH, CDR2 LQKENI. V lost 6 bases and J 0 bases, leaving 16 bases between the germline ends. This CDR3 has 16 amino acids.

This clone has a single count. The V and J genes are TRBV30 and TRBJ1-5; 7 nucleotides align to TRBD1. The CDR3 length is 14 residues. Germline V gives CDR1 GTSNPN, CDR2 SVGIG (reference sequence). The trim removed 8 bases at V and 0 bases at J, leaving 7 bases unmatched. The CDR3 loop is CAAKTGSSNQPQHF. The DNA of the CDR3 is TGTGCCGCCAAGACAGGGTCTAGCAATCAGCCCCAGCATTTT.

This rearrangement joins TRBV11-2 to TRBJ2-6; 7 bases map to TRBD1. The ends lost 5 bases at V and 0 bases at J; junction bases unmatched: 7. The CDR3 is made up of 17 amino acids. Per the germline V gene, CDR1 is SGHAT and CDR2 is FQNNGV. CDR3 nucleotide sequence: TGTGCCAGCAGCGTCGGGACAGCCAACTCTGGGGCCAACGTCCTGACTTTC. Translating it yields CASSVGTANSGANVLTF. Full variable domain (remainder filled in from reference TRBV11-2 and TRBJ2-6): EAGVAQSPRYKIIEKRQSVAFWCNPISGHATLYWYQQILGQGPKLLIQFQNNGVVDDSQLPKDRFSAERLKGVDSTLKIQPAKLEDSAVYLCASSVGTANSGANVLTFGAGSRLTVL.

This chain joins TRBV5-4 and TRBJ2-5, with D possibly matching TRBD2 (6 bases). The CDR3 extends over 17 amino acids. The germline gives CDR1 SGHNT, CDR2 YYREEE (reference sequence). Trimming took off 0 bases at V and 4 bases at J, with 19 bases between the two ends. CDR3 DNA sequence: TGTGCCAGCAGCTTGGGAATCGGACCGAATAGCGGAGAGACCCAGTACTTC. Encoded protein: CASSLGIGPNSGETQYF.

This clone was found once. The rearrangement links TRBV5-1 to TRBJ1-2; D not resolved. The CDR3 spans 17 residues. The V and J ends lost 3 bases and 3 bases respectively, with 21 bases between them. Looked up from germline, CDR1 is SGHRS and CDR2 is YFSETQ. CDR3: CASSYKIGGSGDYGYTF. The DNA of the CDR3 is TGCGCCAGCAGCTATAAGATAGGAGGGAGTGGGGACTATGGCTACACCTTC.